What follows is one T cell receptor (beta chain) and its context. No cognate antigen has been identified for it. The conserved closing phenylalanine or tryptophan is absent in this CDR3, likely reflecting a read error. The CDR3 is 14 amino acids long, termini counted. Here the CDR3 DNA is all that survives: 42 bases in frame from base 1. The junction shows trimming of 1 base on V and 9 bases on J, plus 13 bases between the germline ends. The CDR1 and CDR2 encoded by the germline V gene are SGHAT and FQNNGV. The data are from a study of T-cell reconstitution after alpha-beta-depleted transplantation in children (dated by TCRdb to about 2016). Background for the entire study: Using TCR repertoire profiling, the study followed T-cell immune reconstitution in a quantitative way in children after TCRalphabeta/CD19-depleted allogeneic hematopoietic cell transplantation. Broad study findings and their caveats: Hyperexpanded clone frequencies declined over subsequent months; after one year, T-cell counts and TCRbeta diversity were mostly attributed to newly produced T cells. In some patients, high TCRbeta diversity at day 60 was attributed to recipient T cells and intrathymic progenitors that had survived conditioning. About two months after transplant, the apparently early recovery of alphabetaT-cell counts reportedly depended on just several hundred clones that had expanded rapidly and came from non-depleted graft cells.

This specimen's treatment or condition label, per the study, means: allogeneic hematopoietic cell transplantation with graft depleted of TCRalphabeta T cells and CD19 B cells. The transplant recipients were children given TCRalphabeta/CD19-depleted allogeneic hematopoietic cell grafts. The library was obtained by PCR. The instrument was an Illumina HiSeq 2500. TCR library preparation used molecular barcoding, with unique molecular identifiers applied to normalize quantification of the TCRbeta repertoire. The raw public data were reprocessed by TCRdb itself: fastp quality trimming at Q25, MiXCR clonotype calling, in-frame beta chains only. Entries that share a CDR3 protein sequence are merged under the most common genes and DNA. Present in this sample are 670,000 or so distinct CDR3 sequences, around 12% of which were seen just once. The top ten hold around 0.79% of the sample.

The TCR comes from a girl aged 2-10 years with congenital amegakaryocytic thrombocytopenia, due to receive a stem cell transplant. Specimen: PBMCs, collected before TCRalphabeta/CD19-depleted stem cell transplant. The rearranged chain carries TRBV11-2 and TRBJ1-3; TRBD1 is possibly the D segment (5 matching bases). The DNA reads TGTGCCAGCAGCTTAGCCCACAGGCAAGCCACCATATATTGT. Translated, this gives CASSLAHRQATIYC.